This TCR beta chain emerged from a study of T-cell reconstitution after alpha-beta-depleted transplantation in children. Study-level points and caveats: Newly produced T cells mostly accounted for T-cell counts and diversity one year post-transplant. As was reported, about two months after transplant, alpha-beta T cells came from several hundred expanded graft clones.

Per germline, CDR1 LNHNV and CDR2 YYDKDF (reference sequence). CDR3 length: 15 residues. J was trimmed by 2 bases and V by 6 bases; bases with no gene match: 5. Details on this clonotype: Its specificity is not known.

The TCRbeta library incorporated unique molecular identifiers. TCRdb called the PCR reads again in MiXCR, with one record for every CDR3 protein. The data hold 900,000 or so distinct CDR3 sequences, with roughly 15% observed a single time. The receptor's source is a male patient between 10 and 17 years old who had a stem cell transplant for acute lymphoblastic leukemia, so the T cells may come from the graft donor. The sample consisted of PBMCs, mostly from graft donor cells, taken 360 days after TCRalphabeta/CD19-depleted stem cell transplant. This chain links TRBV15 with TRBJ2-5; 11 bases align to TRBD2. The CDR3 sequence: CATRPWTSGQETQYF. The CDR3, as DNA: TGTGCCACCAGACCCTGGACTAGCGGGCAAGAGACCCAGTACTTC.